This T cell receptor beta chain was sequenced in a study of response to subunit inactivated influenza vaccine. This clonotype was seen more than once but under ten times. Using its own MiXCR run on the RT-PCR reads, TCRdb lists one record per CDR3 protein. The sample consists of some 500,000 distinct CDR3 sequences, 25% of them appearing once. The TCR comes from a man aged 45-65 years who received an inactivated influenza vaccine. Material: CD4+ T cells sorted from PBMCs, obtained roughly 5 days after vaccination.

CDR3 coding DNA: TGTGCCAGCAGGGGGGGACTAGCGGGACCCACAGATACGCAGTATTTT. It encodes CASRGGLAGPTDTQYF. J is TRBJ2-3 and V is TRBV7-2; 13 bases agree with TRBD2. The V segment lost 6 bases and the J segment 2 bases; nucleotides outside the gene matches: 5. Germline CDR1 is SGHTA and CDR2 is FQGNSA. The CDR3 consists of 16 residues. Full variable domain (remainder filled in from reference TRBV7-2 and TRBJ2-3): GAGVSQSPSNKVTEKGKDVELRCDPISGHTALYWYRQSLGQGLEFLIYFQGNSAPDKSGLPSDRFSAERTGGSVSTLTIQRTQQEDSAVYLCASRGGLAGPTDTQYFGPGTRLTVL.